Below are 28 T cell receptor beta chains sequenced from a single sample in a study of shared clonotypes between healthy human individuals. Generated by immunoSEQ multiplex PCR, the TCRdb table keeps only in-frame clones and is missing some. The sample yields 2 million to 2.5 million clones, less than 95% seen once. The sequenced material came from naive CD4+ T cells from PBMCs. Subset here: CD45RA+ positively selected. The receptors here all came from a young man in good health. Some clones in this sample may be carry-over from other donors' samples.

Comments on this clone: Other DNA variants within this sample encode the same CDR3. The chain recombines TRBV20-1 with TRBJ1-2, with D uncertain. The V gene's germline CDR1 is DFQATT and CDR2 SNEGSKA (reference sequence). The CDR3 spans 8 residues. The V and J ends lost 6 bases and 7 bases respectively, with 3 bases between them. The CDR3 is CSAGGYTF. CDR3 coding DNA: TGCAGTGCCGGTGGCTACACCTTC.

This chain connects TRBV7-9 to TRBJ2-7; 8 nucleotides agree with TRBD1. The CDR3 runs 14 residues. Germline V lookup: CDR1 SEHNR, CDR2 FQNEAQ (reference sequence). V was pared by 2 bases and J by 7 bases, with 7 bases of the junction left unmatched. CDR3 residues: CASSLFQGAGEQYF. DNA for the CDR3: TGTGCCAGCAGCTTATTCCAGGGGGCGGGTGAGCAGTACTTC.

V usage is TRBV18 and J usage is TRBJ1-1; 8 bases align to TRBD1. The CDR3 totals 14 residues. V shed 3 bases, J shed 5 bases, and the junction held 5 bases outside the gene matches. Germline V lookup: CDR1 KGHSH, CDR2 LQKENI. The CDR3 DNA is TGTGCCAGCTCACCGTTGGACAGGGAGACTGAAGCTTTCTTT. Its protein product is CASSPLDRETEAFF.

The rearrangement uses TRBV5-1 and TRBJ1-3; D gene uncertain. V was trimmed by 1 base and J by 4 bases, leaving 9 bases between them. This CDR3 has 14 residues. Germline V gene sequence: CDR1 SGHRS, CDR2 YFSETQ. In nucleotides, the CDR3 is TGCGCCAGCAGCTTGACGGCAGACGGAAACACCATATATTTT. This translates into CASSLTADGNTIYF.

This rearrangement joins TRBV28 to TRBJ1-2; 9 bases are shared with TRBD1. This CDR3 has 15 amino acids. The V gene's germline CDR1 is MDHEN and CDR2 SYDVKM. V lost 5 bases, J lost 4 bases, and 8 bases stayed unmatched. The CDR3 DNA reads as TGTGCCAGCAGTGAAAACAGGGGGCTTGGCTATGGCTACACCTTC. As protein: CASSENRGLGYGYTF.

In its sample, this clone was seen once. The chain employs TRBV30 and TRBJ2-5, with unresolved D. The ends were cut back, 5 bases at V and 9 bases at J, with 13 bases in the middle. Germline-derived CDR1 and CDR2 are GTSNPN and SVGIG (reference sequence). The CDR3 is 11 residues long. This CDR3 is CAWGPKMAQYF. CDR3 in DNA: TGTGCCTGGGGTCCGAAGATGGCCCAGTACTTC.

V gene TRBV5-4 combines with J gene TRBJ2-5; perhaps TRBD1 as D (5 bases). Trimming left V 2 bases short and J 2 bases short, with 7 bases between. Germline CDR1 reads SGHNT; CDR2 reads YYREEE (reference sequence). The CDR3 runs to 13 residues. CDR3 DNA: TGTGCCAGCAGCTTCAGGGAACAAGAGACCCAGTACTTC. This encodes CASSFREQETQYF.

Details on this clone: Other DNA sequences in this sample translate to the same CDR3. V gene TRBV6-5 combines with J gene TRBJ2-3, with 7 bases aligning to TRBD2. Trimming at V came to 0 bases and at J to 1 base, leaving 4 bases not matched to a gene. CDR1 and CDR2 from the germline V gene are MNHEY and SVGAGI. This CDR3 has 16 residues. The CDR3 DNA sequence: TGTGCCAGCAGTTACTCCTGGGGGGGAGGCACAGATACGCAGTATTTT. Protein product: CASSYSWGGGTDTQYF.

This clone was seen a single time. The chain is built from TRBV6-1 and TRBJ1-1, with TRBD1 identical over 8 bases. V was pared by 3 bases and J by 3 bases, with 3 bases of the junction left unmatched. CDR1 is MNHNS and CDR2 is SASEGT in the germline V gene. The CDR3 extends over 14 amino acids. CDR3 coding DNA: TGTGCCAGCAGTGAGACAGGGGAGCACACTGAAGCTTTCTTT. It encodes CASSETGEHTEAFF.

The gene calls are TRBV6-4 and TRBJ2-7; possible D gene TRBD2, 6 bases. CDR1 is MRHNA and CDR2 is SNTAGT in the germline V gene. V was cut by 7 bases and J by 3 bases, with 19 bases left in between. This CDR3 is 15 amino acids long. CDR3 sequence: CASTINRDLYYEQYF. CDR3 sequence (DNA): TGTGCCAGCACTATTAATCGGGACTTGTACTACGAGCAGTACTTC.

J is TRBJ2-5 and V is TRBV5-1; 8 positions agree with TRBD1. Germline CDR1 reads SGHRS; CDR2 reads YFSETQ. The J segment lost 5 bases and the V segment lost 3 bases, leaving 12 bases of the junction unmatched. The CDR3 loop spans 16 amino acids. The CDR3 nucleotides are TGCGCCAGCAGCTCCGGAGGGGACAGGACGTATGAGACCCAGTACTTC. Translating it yields CASSSGGDRTYETQYF.

V gene TRBV5-1 combines with J gene TRBJ1-1; no reliable D call. This CDR3 comprises 14 residues. Trimming took off 0 bases at V and 1 base at J, with 7 bases between the two ends. Germline assignment: CDR1 SGHRS and CDR2 YFSETQ. CDR3 residues: CASSLDWGNTEAFF. The CDR3 DNA reads as TGCGCCAGCAGCTTGGATTGGGGGAACACTGAAGCTTTCTTT.

This clone has just one count. The chain is built from TRBV9 and TRBJ1-2; D is uncertain. Looked up from germline, CDR1 is SGDLS and CDR2 is YYNGEE. With 4 bases removed from V and 0 bases from J, the gap between germline ends came to 7 bases. The length of the CDR3 is 13 residues. The CDR3 region has the DNA TGTGCCAGCAGCCCTATATCTAACTATGGCTACACCTTC. Translating it yields CASSPISNYGYTF.

The CDR3 is CASSLAGRPEQYF. CDR3 sequence (DNA): TGTGCCAGCAGCTTGGCGGGAAGACCCGAGCAGTACTTC. The V call is TRBV5-4, the J call TRBJ2-7; possible D gene TRBD2, 5 bases. The CDR3 sequence is 13 residues long. Trimming took 0 bases from V and 6 from J, leaving 10 bases between them. Germline values: CDR1 SGHNT, CDR2 YYREEE (reference sequence).

As regards this clone: The sample holds other DNA sequences that translate to the same CDR3. V and J are TRBV25-1 and TRBJ2-1, with 8 positions matching TRBD2. Germline V gene lookup returns CDR1 MGHDK and CDR2 SYGVNS. The CDR3 sequence is 15 residues long. Losses at the gene ends were 6 bases for V and 3 bases for J; bases not matched to a gene: 7. This CDR3 reads CASSPRSGSYNEQFF. CDR3 nucleotide sequence: TGTGCCAGCAGCCCCAGGAGCGGGAGCTACAATGAGCAGTTCTTC.

The chain employs TRBV7-8 and TRBJ2-7; D is possibly TRBD1 or TRBD2 (5 bases each). Germline lookup yields CDR1 SGHVS and CDR2 FQNEAQ. The CDR3 sequence is 13 residues long. Trimming left V 7 bases short and J 1 base short, with 11 bases between. Here the CDR3 DNA reads TGTGCCAGCACCCCTGGGGGATCCTACGAGCAGTACTTC. This sequence encodes CASTPGGSYEQYF. The variable domain in full, completed from reference TRBV7-8 and TRBJ2-7, reads GAGVSQSPRYKVAKRGQDVALRCDPISGHVSLFWYQQALGQGPEFLTYFQNEAQLDKSGLPSDRFFAERPEGSVSTLKIQRTQQEDSAVYLCASTPGGSYEQYFGPGTRLTVT.

The J gene is TRBJ1-2, the V gene TRBV30, with TRBD1 as a possible D gene (6 bases). The CDR3 totals 13 residues. The V gene's germline CDR1 is GTSNPN and CDR2 SVGIG (reference sequence). Trimming pared 1 base from V and 4 bases from J, leaving 10 bases between. The CDR3 nucleotides read TGTGCCTGGAGTGCAGGGGACTCCTATGGCTACACCTTC. This sequence encodes CAWSAGDSYGYTF.

CDR3 bases: TGTGCCAGTAGTATCTCGGGGCAGTCCCGCGGCTACACCTTC. Its translation: CASSISGQSRGYTF. J is TRBJ1-2 and V is TRBV19; weak D call: TRBD1 (5 bases). V was clipped by 3 bases and J by 8 bases, with 16 bases between them. Germline CDR1 reads LNHDA; CDR2 reads SQIVND (reference sequence). The CDR3 is made up of 14 amino acids.

This chain links TRBV9 with TRBJ2-1, with D perhaps matching TRBD1 (5 bases). The CDR3 is 18 residues long. Germline CDR1 reads SGDLS; CDR2 reads YYNGEE. Trimming removed 0 bases from V and 0 bases from J, with 16 bases in between. DNA for the CDR3: TGTGCCAGCAGCGTAGCTACAGGAGCGCAGATCTCCTACAATGAGCAGTTCTTC. It codes for CASSVATGAQISYNEQFF.

The CDR3 DNA reads TGTGCCAGCAGCACAAGATACCAAGAGACCCAGTACTTC. This codes for CASSTRYQETQYF. The chain has TRBV7-9 and TRBJ2-5; D uncertain. V was clipped by 5 bases and J by 0 bases, with 7 bases between them. In germline, CDR1 is SEHNR, CDR2 FQNEAQ (reference sequence). The CDR3 extends over 13 amino acids.

This CDR3 reads CASSQAGWALEQYF. CDR3 nucleotide sequence: TGTGCCAGCAGCCAAGCCGGCTGGGCTTTGGAGCAGTACTTC. The chain links TRBV14 to TRBJ2-7; the D is unclear. The CDR3 extends over 14 amino acids. CDR1 is SGHDN, CDR2 FVKESK, per germline. V lost 1 base and J 7 bases, leaving 14 bases between the germline ends.

This clone is a singleton in its sample. V and J are TRBV28 and TRBJ2-1, with TRBD1 matching 11 bases. The CDR3 spans 16 residues. In germline, CDR1 is MDHEN, CDR2 SYDVKM. Losses at the gene ends were 8 bases for V and 3 bases for J; bases not matched to a gene: 9. The CDR3 here is CASGFLGTGGYNEQFF. As DNA, the CDR3 is TGTGCCAGCGGCTTTTTGGGGACAGGGGGCTACAATGAGCAGTTCTTC.

V and J are TRBV28 and TRBJ2-6; D is tentatively TRBD1 or TRBD2 (6 bases each). Trimming took 3 bases from V and 0 from J, leaving 12 bases between them. Germline-derived CDR1 and CDR2 are MDHEN and SYDVKM. The CDR3 is 17 amino acids. The DNA for the CDR3 is TGTGCCAGCAGTTTCGGGGGCAGCCCCTCTGGGGCCAACGTCCTGACTTTC. Residues: CASSFGGSPSGANVLTF.

Details on this clone: In the same sample, other DNA sequences code for this CDR3. The chain joins TRBV30 to TRBJ2-6; no clear D gene. V was trimmed by 2 bases and J by 4 bases, leaving 3 bases between them. Germline V lookup: CDR1 GTSNPN, CDR2 SVGIG (reference sequence). This CDR3 comprises 12 residues. This CDR3 reads CAWSPGANVLTF. As DNA, the CDR3 is TGTGCCTGGAGTCCCGGGGCCAACGTCCTGACTTTC.

Turning to this clone: The sample holds other DNA sequences that translate to the same CDR3. The rearrangement joins TRBV27 to TRBJ2-7; TRBD1 matches 9 bases. The germline V gene has CDR1 MNHEY and CDR2 SMNVEV (reference sequence). CDR3 length: 14 amino acids. V lost 5 bases and J lost 2; bases outside the gene matches: 4. CDR3 region: CASSPRDRAYEQYF. The DNA of the CDR3 is TGTGCCAGCAGTCCAAGGGACAGGGCCTACGAGCAGTACTTC.

Regarding this clone: Additional DNA sequences in this sample encode the identical CDR3. J is TRBJ2-4 and V is TRBV6-5; TRBD1 aligns across 7 bases. The J segment lost 3 bases and the V segment lost 4 bases, leaving 3 bases of the junction unmatched. This CDR3 is built from 14 residues. CDR1 is MNHEY, CDR2 SVGAGI, per germline. The CDR3 protein is CASSSRDSKNIQYF. CDR3 DNA sequence: TGTGCCAGCAGTTCCCGGGACAGCAAAAACATTCAGTACTTC.

This clone was detected a few times. This rearrangement joins TRBV21-1 to TRBJ2-7; the table's D call, TRBD2, has no DNA check behind it. TRBV21-1 is given as a pseudogene. This CDR3 has 14 amino acids. Here the CDR3 reads CASSVRLANYEQYF. The CDR3 DNA sequence: TGTGCCAGCAGCGTAAGACTAGCGAACTACGAGCAGTACTTC.

The chain couples TRBV6-5 to TRBJ2-5; D remains ambiguous. This CDR3 spans 14 amino acids. CDR1 and CDR2 from the germline V gene are MNHEY and SVGAGI. Trimming removed 2 bases at V and 5 bases at J, with 12 bases between. The chain's CDR3 is CASSYTFTGETQYF. In nucleotides, the CDR3 is TGTGCCAGCAGTTACACCTTCACTGGGGAGACCCAGTACTTC.